Below are 2 T cell receptor beta chains sequenced from a single sample in a study of shared clonotypes between healthy human individuals. Measured with immunoSEQ multiplex PCR; TCRdb has only the in-frame clones, and not every one. Among some 900,000 clones listed, 70% to 85% were seen once. Material: memory CD4+ T cells sorted from blood. Subset noted: CD45RA-negative fraction. The receptor source for this set is a man aged 18 to 29 in good health.

The chain recombines TRBV2 with TRBJ1-1; D is uncertain. Germline V gives CDR1 SNHLY, CDR2 FYNNEI. Trimming left V 8 bases short and J 1 base short, with 17 bases between. This CDR3 comprises 15 residues. CDR3 nucleotide sequence: TGTGCCAGCCTGACGGAGGCGACGGCGAACACTGAAGCTTTCTTT. Residues: CASLTEATANTEAFF.

The chain uses TRBV6-6 and TRBJ1-2, with 9 bases fitting TRBD1. The CDR3 spans 15 residues. The germline gives CDR1 MNHNY, CDR2 SVGAGI (reference sequence). V was pared by 6 bases and J by 6 bases, with 11 bases of the junction left unmatched. The CDR3 region has the DNA TGTGCCAGCAGATTGCCCTCCGGGGACAGGGATGGCTACACCTTC. Its protein is CASRLPSGDRDGYTF.